This entry describes one TCR beta chain. The data were obtained in a study of cytomegalovirus exposure and HLA in healthy donors. Trimming took off 0 bases at V and 7 bases at J, with 17 bases between the two ends. Germline V gene sequence: CDR1 SGHTA, CDR2 FQGNSA. The CDR3 contains 16 residues. It was with 60 Vbeta and 13 Jbeta primers that the PCR ran. Only in-frame clones appear in the TCRdb table, and some are missing; sequencing was by immunoSEQ multiplex PCR. Among roughly 130,000 clones listed, 70% to 90% were seen once. This sequence joins TRBV7-2 and TRBJ2-3; D perhaps matches TRBD2 (6 bases). The specimen sequenced was PBMCs. This TCR was recovered from a woman between 40 and 55 years old in good health and CMV-seropositive. CDR3: CASSLARDPGVNTQYF. The CDR3 bases are TGTGCCAGCAGCTTAGCAAGGGACCCGGGAGTCAATACGCAGTATTTT. Full variable domain (missing parts from reference TRBV7-2 and TRBJ2-3): GAGVSQSPSNKVTEKGKDVELRCDPISGHTALYWYRQSLGQGLEFLIYFQGNSAPDKSGLPSDRFSAERTGGSVSTLTIQRTQQEDSAVYLCASSLARDPGVNTQYFGPGTRLTVL.